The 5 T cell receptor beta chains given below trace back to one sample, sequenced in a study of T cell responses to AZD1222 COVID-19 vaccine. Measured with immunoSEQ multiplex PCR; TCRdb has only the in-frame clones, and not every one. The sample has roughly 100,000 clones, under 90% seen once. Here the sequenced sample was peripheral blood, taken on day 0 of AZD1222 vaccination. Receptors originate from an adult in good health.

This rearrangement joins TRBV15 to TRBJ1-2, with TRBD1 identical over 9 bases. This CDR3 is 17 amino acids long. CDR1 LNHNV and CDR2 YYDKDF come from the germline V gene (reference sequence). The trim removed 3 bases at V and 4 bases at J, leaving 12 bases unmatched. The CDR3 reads CATSRWGTGGGGYGYTF. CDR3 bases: TGTGCCACCAGCAGGTGGGGTACAGGGGGCGGAGGCTATGGCTACACCTTC. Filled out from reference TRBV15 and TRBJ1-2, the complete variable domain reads DAMVIQNPRYQVTQFGKPVTLSCSQTLNHNVMYWYQQKSSQAPKLLFHYYDKDFNNEADTPDNFQSRRPNTSFCFLDIRSPGLGDTAMYLCATSRWGTGGGGYGYTFGSGTRLTVV.

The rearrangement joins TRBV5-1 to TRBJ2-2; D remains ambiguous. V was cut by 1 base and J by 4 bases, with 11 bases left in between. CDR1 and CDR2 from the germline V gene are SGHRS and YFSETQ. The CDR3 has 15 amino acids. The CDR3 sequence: CASSLQSGSTGELFF. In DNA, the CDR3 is TGCGCCAGCAGCTTGCAGTCCGGATCCACCGGGGAGCTGTTTTTT.

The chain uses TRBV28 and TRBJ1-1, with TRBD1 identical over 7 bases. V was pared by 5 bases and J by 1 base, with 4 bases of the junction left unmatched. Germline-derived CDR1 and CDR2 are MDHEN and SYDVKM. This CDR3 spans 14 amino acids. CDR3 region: CASSPGGSNTEAFF. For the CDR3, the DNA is TGTGCCAGCAGTCCAGGGGGATCGAACACTGAAGCTTTCTTT.

The CDR3 sequence: CASIGSSYNEQFF. CDR3 sequence (DNA): TGTGCCAGTATCGGGTCGAGCTACAATGAGCAGTTCTTC. The V call is TRBV19, the J call TRBJ2-1; D not resolved. V dropped 7 bases and J dropped 3 bases, with 10 bases sitting between them. CDR3 size: 13 residues. The germline V gene encodes CDR1 LNHDA and CDR2 SQIVND (reference sequence).

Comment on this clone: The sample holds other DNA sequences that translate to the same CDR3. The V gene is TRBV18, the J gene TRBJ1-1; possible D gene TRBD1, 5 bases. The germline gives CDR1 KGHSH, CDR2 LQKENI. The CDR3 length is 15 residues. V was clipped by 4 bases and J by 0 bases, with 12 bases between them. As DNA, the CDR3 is TGTGCCAGCTCACTAACCGGGACTTTGAACACTGAAGCTTTCTTT. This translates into CASSLTGTLNTEAFF.